One and the same sample provided the 26 T cell receptor beta chains below, sequenced in a study of blood T cell repertoires in COVID-19. Only in-frame clones appear in the TCRdb table, and some are missing; sequencing was by immunoSEQ multiplex PCR. The table lists about 440,000 clones, 70% to 90% of them singletons, with roughly 1.8% in the top ten. What was sequenced was PBMCs or T cells enriched from blood (not recorded which). These TCRs come from a woman under 30 with acute COVID-19.

V and J are TRBV11-2 and TRBJ2-3, with 8 bases lining up with TRBD2. The germline V gene encodes CDR1 SGHAT and CDR2 FQNNGV. The V gene end was trimmed by 5 bases and the J gene end by 4 bases; junction bases not matched to a gene: 5. This CDR3 has 14 residues. In nucleotides, the CDR3 is TGTGCCAGCAGCAGAGCGGGAGAGGCAGATACGCAGTATTTT. As protein: CASSRAGEADTQYF.

This clone was detected once. The rearrangement joins TRBV6-1 to TRBJ2-1; maybe TRBD1 (5 bases). The CDR3 contains 13 residues. Germline CDR1 MNHNS, CDR2 SASEGT. V lost 3 bases, J lost 8 bases, and 11 bases lay in between. As DNA, the CDR3 is TGTGCCAGCAGTGATACCGAAGGGGATGAGCAGTTCTTC. It yields the protein CASSDTEGDEQFF.

The V and J genes are TRBV9 and TRBJ2-5; 7 nucleotides match TRBD1. CDR1 is SGDLS and CDR2 is YYNGEE in the germline V gene. CDR3 length equals 15 residues. The V and J ends lost 5 bases and 2 bases, in that order; junction bases with no gene match: 9. CDR3: CASSTGTAYQETQYF. In nucleotides, the CDR3 is TGTGCCAGCAGTACCGGGACAGCATATCAAGAGACCCAGTACTTC.

The chain recombines TRBV3-1 (or the pseudogene TRBV3-2) with TRBJ2-6; D perhaps matches TRBD2 (6 bases). The CDR3 consists of 17 residues. The germline V gene has CDR1 LGHDT and CDR2 YNNKEL (reference sequence). Trimming took off 6 bases at V and 4 bases at J, with 19 bases between the two ends. The chain's CDR3 is CASRSWQGGSGANVLTF. The CDR3 DNA sequence: TGTGCCAGCAGGAGCTGGCAGGGAGGTTCAGGGGCCAACGTCCTGACTTTC.

The chain couples TRBV10-3 to TRBJ2-3; TRBD1 matches 8 bases. CDR1 is ENHRY, CDR2 SYGVKD, per germline. The CDR3 is 16 residues long. V lost 4 bases and J lost 2; bases outside the gene matches: 8. The CDR3 nucleotides are TGTGCCATCAGTGGGTTGCCGGGACAGGACACAGATACGCAGTATTTT. This translates into CAISGLPGQDTDTQYF.

The rearrangement links TRBV12-3 or TRBV12-4 to TRBJ1-2; D is uncertain. This CDR3 region has 13 residues. With 7 bases removed from V and 1 base from J, the gap between germline ends came to 10 bases. DNA for the CDR3: TGTGCCAGCACCGACATGGATAACTATGGCTACACCTTC. Its protein is CASTDMDNYGYTF.

Here the CDR3 DNA reads TGTGCCAGCAGCTTAGATGGGGAGAGCTCCTACGAGCAGTACTTC. Its translation: CASSLDGESSYEQYF. The chain employs TRBV11-3 and TRBJ2-7; perhaps TRBD2 as D (5 bases). V gave up 0 bases and J gave up 0 bases, with 9 bases separating them. Germline CDR1 and CDR2: SGHNT and YENEEA. This CDR3 has 15 residues.

The gene calls are TRBV11-2 and TRBJ2-7; D gene unclear. Trimming took off 5 bases at V and 0 bases at J, with 11 bases between the two ends. CDR1 is SGHAT, CDR2 FQNNGV, per germline. This CDR3 comprises 14 residues. DNA for the CDR3: TGTGCCAGCAGCCCTACTTGGAGCTCCTACGAGCAGTACTTC. Translated, it gives CASSPTWSSYEQYF.

This sequence joins TRBV7-2 and TRBJ2-3; no clear D. Germline-derived CDR1 and CDR2 are SGHTA and FQGNSA. This CDR3 is built from 14 residues. V shed 3 bases and J shed 3 bases, with 10 bases lying between them. CDR3: CASSFYSATDTQYF. DNA of the CDR3: TGTGCCAGCAGCTTTTATTCAGCGACAGATACGCAGTATTTT.

This rearrangement joins TRBV29-1 to TRBJ2-7; TRBD2 agrees at 8 bases. The CDR3 length is 14 residues. The V gene end was trimmed by 3 bases and the J gene end by 4 bases; junction bases not matched to a gene: 8. CDR1 and CDR2 from the germline V gene are SQVTM and ANQGSEA. This chain's CDR3 is CSVEGREGTYEQYF. CDR3 bases: TGCAGCGTTGAGGGTCGGGAGGGGACATACGAGCAGTACTTC.

The chain uses TRBV6-4 and TRBJ1-2, with TRBD1 matching 7 bases. The junction had 7 bases not matched to a gene; V was cut back by 8 bases and J by 7 bases. The CDR3 length is 12 residues. CDR1 and CDR2 (germline): MRHNA, SNTAGT. Written as DNA, the CDR3 is TGTGCCAGCTCCGACAGGGCTGGTGGCTACACCTTC. Translated, it gives CASSDRAGGYTF.

This chain joins TRBV11-2 and TRBJ1-4, with D possibly TRBD1 on 5 matching bases. The CDR3 runs 14 residues. V shed 6 bases and J shed 4 bases, with 12 bases lying between them. Germline V lookup: CDR1 SGHAT, CDR2 FQNNGV. CDR3 residues: CASRPGLFNEKLFF. CDR3 coding DNA: TGTGCCAGCAGGCCGGGACTGTTTAATGAAAAACTGTTTTTT.

The chain employs TRBV10-2 and TRBJ2-3, with 11 bases that match TRBD2. The CDR3 spans 15 residues. V was clipped by 3 bases and J by 9 bases; unmatched bases: 8. Germline V gives CDR1 WSHSY, CDR2 SAAADI. The CDR3 nucleotides read TGCGCCAGCAGTGAAACTAGCGGGAGCCTGAGGACGCAGTATTTT. This sequence encodes CASSETSGSLRTQYF.

This chain links TRBV7-2 with TRBJ2-7; TRBD2 aligns across 8 bases. V lost 0 bases and J lost 3; bases outside the gene matches: 4. Germline CDR1 is SGHTA and CDR2 is FQGNSA. The CDR3 runs to 15 residues. The chain's CDR3 is CASSLALSGNYEQYF. The CDR3 DNA reads as TGTGCCAGCAGCTTAGCGCTTAGCGGGAACTACGAGCAGTACTTC.

This clone has a single count. The chain has TRBV5-4 and TRBJ2-3, with TRBD2 matching over 14 bases. The CDR3 contains 17 residues. Trimming cost V 2 bases and J 4 bases; bases outside gene matches: 6. In germline, CDR1 is SGHNT, CDR2 YYREEE (reference sequence). The CDR3 loop is CASSLGLAGGDADTQYF. The CDR3 DNA follows: TGTGCCAGCAGCTTAGGACTAGCGGGAGGAGACGCAGATACGCAGTATTTT.

Points on this clone: At the DNA level, this CDR3 is encoded by other sequences in the same sample as well. The chain is built from TRBV5-1 and TRBJ2-1; 11 bases map to TRBD2. The V and J ends lost 4 bases and 4 bases, in that order; junction bases with no gene match: 4. Germline-derived CDR1 and CDR2 are SGHRS and YFSETQ. The CDR3 extends over 15 amino acids. CDR3 protein: CASSPTSGVYNEQFF. The DNA for the CDR3 is TGCGCCAGCAGCCCGACTAGCGGGGTTTACAATGAGCAGTTCTTC.

The rearrangement joins TRBV13 to TRBJ2-4; 10 nucleotides match TRBD1. Germline V gene sequence: CDR1 PRHDT, CDR2 FYEKMQ (reference sequence). This CDR3 has 16 amino acids. The V segment lost 4 bases and the J segment 2 bases; nucleotides outside the gene matches: 5. CDR3 bases: TGTGCCAGCAGCTCCCGGGACAGGGGAACCAAAAACATTCAGTACTTC. Translation gives CASSSRDRGTKNIQYF.

The chain links TRBV7-2 to TRBJ1-2, with 7 bases aligning to TRBD1. The J segment lost 3 bases and the V segment lost 5 bases, leaving 6 bases of the junction unmatched. This CDR3 comprises 14 residues. The germline V gene has CDR1 SGHTA and CDR2 FQGNSA. Here the CDR3 reads CASSNRQGHYGYTF. The CDR3 region has the DNA TGTGCCAGCAGCAACAGACAGGGACACTATGGCTACACCTTC.

CDR3 sequence: CASSMAGQGKAYEQYF. Here the CDR3 DNA reads TGTGCCAGTAGTATGGCCGGACAGGGTAAGGCCTACGAGCAGTACTTC. The chain employs TRBV19 and TRBJ2-7; 8 bases line up with TRBD1. Germline V gives CDR1 LNHDA, CDR2 SQIVND (reference sequence). The V and J ends lost 3 bases and 2 bases, in that order; junction bases with no gene match: 9. The CDR3 has 16 amino acids.

A single count supports this clone. This chain joins TRBV5-4 and TRBJ2-7; TRBD1 matches at 7 bases. Trimming at V came to 4 bases and at J to 5 bases, leaving 9 bases not matched to a gene. This CDR3 has 14 residues. The V gene's germline CDR1 is SGHNT and CDR2 YYREEE (reference sequence). The CDR3 DNA reads as TGTGCCAGCAGCGTAACCGGACAGGCCCACGAGCAGTACTTC. Residues: CASSVTGQAHEQYF.

The rearrangement links TRBV6-5 to TRBJ2-7; D gene ambiguous. V lost 4 bases and J 2 bases, leaving 12 bases between the germline ends. The CDR3 spans 14 residues. Germline V lookup: CDR1 MNHEY, CDR2 SVGAGI. CDR3 residues: CASSSETPTYEQYF. In nucleotides, the CDR3 is TGTGCCAGCAGTTCCGAGACACCCACCTACGAGCAGTACTTC.

This clone appeared a few times. The rearrangement joins TRBV7-3 to TRBJ2-1; the D is unclear. CDR1 and CDR2 from the germline V gene are SGHTA and FQGTGA. This CDR3 comprises 14 residues. Trimming took off 5 bases at V and 0 bases at J, with 8 bases between the two ends. The CDR3 reads CASSPPGSYNEQFF. The CDR3 DNA follows: TGTGCCAGCAGCCCCCCCGGCTCCTACAATGAGCAGTTCTTC.

The rearrangement uses TRBV5-8 and TRBJ2-2; 11 bases align to TRBD1. The junction had 5 bases not matched to a gene; V was cut back by 3 bases and J by 4 bases. The CDR3 has 16 amino acids. Germline V gene data show CDR1 as SGHTS and CDR2 as YDEGEE. Written as DNA, the CDR3 is TGTGCCAGCAGCTCCCGGACAGGGGGCTTCACCGGGGAGCTGTTTTTT. Translation gives CASSSRTGGFTGELFF.

This clone has a handful of counts. J is TRBJ1-2 and V is TRBV19; TRBD1 might be the D (6 bases). The CDR3 extends over 13 amino acids. V was trimmed by 3 bases and J by 8 bases, leaving 13 bases between them. Per germline, CDR1 LNHDA and CDR2 SQIVND (reference sequence). The CDR3 nucleotides are TGTGCCAGTAGTATGGACAGACTTGACGGCTACACCTTC. Amino acid sequence: CASSMDRLDGYTF. Combining the CDR3 with reference TRBV19 and TRBJ1-2 gives the whole variable domain DGGITQSPKYLFRKEGQNVTLSCEQNLNHDAMYWYRQDPGQGLRLIYYSQIVNDFQKGDIAEGYSVSREKKESFPLTVTSAQKNPTAFYLCASSMDRLDGYTFGSGTRLTVV.

This chain uses TRBV5-1 with TRBJ1-4, with 7 bases aligning to TRBD1. Germline CDR1 and CDR2: SGHRS and YFSETQ. The CDR3 totals 16 residues. Trimming removed 4 bases from V and 4 bases from J; junction bases left unmatched: 10. The CDR3 here is CASSLGRGQLNEKLFF. DNA for the CDR3: TGCGCCAGCAGCCTAGGCCGGGGACAGCTTAATGAAAAACTGTTTTTT. The whole variable domain, remainder taken from reference TRBV5-1 and TRBJ1-4, is KAGVTQTPRYLIKTRGQQVTLSCSPISGHRSVSWYQQTPGQGLQFLFEYFSETQRNKGNFPGRFSGRQFSNSRSEMNVSTLELGDSALYLCASSLGRGQLNEKLFFGSGTQLSVL.

This chain joins TRBV24-1 and TRBJ1-2; 7 nucleotides match TRBD1. Unmatched junction bases numbered 12, after V lost 4 bases and J lost 8 bases. Germline loops: CDR1 KGHDR, CDR2 SFDVKD. The CDR3 runs 15 residues. The CDR3 reads CATSEEDTGVWGYTF. The DNA for the CDR3 is TGTGCCACCAGTGAAGAAGATACAGGGGTATGGGGCTACACCTTC.